What follows are 21 T cell receptor beta chains derived from one specimen sequenced in a study of cytomegalovirus exposure and HLA in healthy donors. Primers: 60 Vbeta forward and 13 Jbeta reverse. Sequencing was performed with immunoSEQ multiplex PCR; in TCRdb, only in-frame clones are kept and a portion is missing. Of roughly 160,000 clones listed, 70% to 85% are singletons. The specimen sequenced was PBMCs. Receptors originate from a man aged 35-49 years in good health and CMV-seronegative.

This sequence joins TRBV5-5 and TRBJ2-1; 7 nucleotides match TRBD2. The CDR3 runs to 12 residues. CDR1 and CDR2 (germline): SGHKS, YYEKEE (reference sequence). Trimming took 0 bases from V and 14 from J; bases not matched to a gene: 5. The CDR3 loop is CASSLGGGSEFF. In nucleotides, the CDR3 is TGTGCCAGCAGCTTGGGCGGGGGATCCGAGTTCTTC.

The chain combines TRBV6-1 with TRBJ2-3; D is possibly TRBD2 (7 bases). V lost 4 bases, J lost 14 bases, and 16 bases lay in between. CDR3 length: 12 amino acids. Germline-derived CDR1 and CDR2 are MNHNS and SASEGT. CDR3 in amino acids: CASSAGGVGRYF. For the CDR3, the DNA is TGTGCCAGCAGTGCGGGGGGCGTCGGGAGGTATTTT.

The chain combines TRBV4-1 with TRBJ2-5; 7 bases are shared with TRBD1. V was pared by 0 bases and J by 4 bases, with 5 bases of the junction left unmatched. The germline gives CDR1 MGHRA, CDR2 YSYEKL. The length of the CDR3 is 15 residues. The CDR3 here is CASSQDNYRGETQYF. CDR3 nucleotides: TGCGCCAGCAGCCAAGACAACTACAGGGGAGAGACCCAGTACTTC.

This clone was found a few times. The CDR3 sequence: CASSRGQSSNQPQHF. The CDR3 region has the DNA TGTGCCAGCAGCCGAGGACAGTCTTCCAATCAGCCCCAGCATTTT. The gene calls are TRBV7-2 and TRBJ1-5, with D possibly matching TRBD1 (6 bases). CDR3 size: 15 residues. Trimming took off 5 bases at V and 3 bases at J, with 14 bases between the two ends. Germline V gene sequence: CDR1 SGHTA, CDR2 FQGNSA.

This clone was counted once. The V call is TRBV6-6, the J call TRBJ2-7; D is perhaps TRBD2 (5 bases). This CDR3 is built from 14 residues. CDR1 and CDR2 (germline): MNHNY, SVGAGI (reference sequence). Deletions cut 8 bases from V and 0 bases from J, with 14 bases between. The CDR3 loop reads CASRSIGSSYEQYF. The CDR3 bases are TGTGCCAGCCGTAGTATTGGGAGCTCCTACGAGCAGTACTTC.

The chain couples TRBV1 to TRBJ1-1; the DNA was not compared with TRBD1, the D call given in the table. TRBV1 is recorded as a pseudogene. The CDR3 spans 22 residues. CDR3: CTSSQDMIFATEQGATNTEAFF. The CDR3 DNA sequence: TGCACCAGCAGCCAAGATATGATCTTTGCGACAGAACAAGGGGCCACGAACACTGAAGCTTTCTTT.

The chain is built from TRBV4-3 and TRBJ2-1, with D tentatively TRBD2 (6 bases). The CDR3 totals 15 residues. Trimming left V 2 bases short and J 0 bases short, with 8 bases between. Germline CDR1 reads LGHNA; CDR2 reads YSLEER. The DNA for the CDR3 is TGCGCCAGCAGCCAAACTAGCTTCTCCTACAATGAGCAGTTCTTC. It encodes CASSQTSFSYNEQFF.

With regard to this clone: Distinct nucleotide sequences in the sample also encode this CDR3. The J gene is TRBJ1-3, the V gene TRBV7-6, with D unresolved. Germline V CDR1 and CDR2: SGHVS, FNYEAQ. The CDR3 length is 12 residues. The V end was cut by 5 bases, the J end by 4 bases, with 6 bases between. The CDR3 nucleotides read TGTGCCAGCAGCCCCTCCGGAAACACCATATATTTT. Residues: CASSPSGNTIYF.

The chain uses TRBV12-5 and TRBJ2-5, with TRBD2 matching 11 bases. The V segment lost 3 bases and the J segment 0 bases; nucleotides outside the gene matches: 3. Germline values: CDR1 LGHNT, CDR2 FRNRAP. The CDR3 runs to 16 residues. The CDR3 sequence: CASGFILAGDQETQYF. The CDR3 DNA follows: TGTGCTAGTGGTTTCATACTAGCGGGGGACCAAGAGACCCAGTACTTC. The whole variable domain, filled in from reference TRBV12-5 and TRBJ2-5, reads DARVTQTPRHKVTEMGQEVTMRCQPILGHNTVFWYRQTMMQGLELLAYFRNRAPLDDSGMPKDRFSAEMPDATLATLKIQPSEPRDSAVYFCASGFILAGDQETQYFGPGTRLLVL.

The chain employs TRBV2 and TRBJ1-2; no reliable D call. V dropped 1 base and J dropped 1 base, with 13 bases sitting between them. Per germline, CDR1 SNHLY and CDR2 FYNNEI. The CDR3 totals 16 residues. This CDR3 is CASSEDGWGVNYGYTF. In DNA, the CDR3 is TGTGCCAGCAGTGAAGATGGGTGGGGAGTTAACTATGGCTACACCTTC.

J is TRBJ2-7 and V is TRBV6-6, with 7 bases fitting TRBD1. The V segment lost 5 bases and the J segment 7 bases; nucleotides outside the gene matches: 5. CDR1 is MNHNY, CDR2 SVGAGI, per germline (reference sequence). The length of the CDR3 is 12 residues. CDR3 sequence reads: CASSQTGEEQYF. For the CDR3, the DNA is TGTGCCAGCAGTCAAACAGGGGAAGAGCAGTACTTC.

The V call is TRBV7-9, the J call TRBJ1-1; no firm D call. The ends were cut back, 1 base at V and 1 base at J, with 10 bases in the middle. CDR1 SEHNR and CDR2 FQNEAQ come from the germline V gene (reference sequence). CDR3 length equals 15 residues. CDR3 in DNA: TGTGCCAGCAGCTTAGGGGCCTTTTCGAACACTGAAGCTTTCTTT. It encodes CASSLGAFSNTEAFF.

The rearrangement uses TRBV27 and TRBJ1-5; no clear D. Germline V CDR1 and CDR2: MNHEY, SMNVEV (reference sequence). V lost 2 bases and J lost 7, with 9 bases in between. The CDR3 is made up of 13 amino acids. CDR3 protein: CASSLEGWQPQHF. In DNA, the CDR3 is TGTGCCAGCAGTTTAGAGGGATGGCAGCCCCAGCATTTT.

Written as DNA, the CDR3 is TGTGCCAGTAGTATCTCGACAGGGGGCGAGCAGTACTTC. It encodes CASSISTGGEQYF. The V and J genes are TRBV19 and TRBJ2-7, with 9 bases lining up with TRBD1. This CDR3 spans 13 amino acids. Germline lookup yields CDR1 LNHDA and CDR2 SQIVND (reference sequence). The V and J ends lost 3 bases and 6 bases, in that order; junction bases with no gene match: 3.

A few counts support this clone. The rearrangement links TRBV9 to TRBJ2-1; TRBD2 aligns across 9 bases. J gave up 4 bases and V 6 bases, and 11 bases lay outside the gene matches. The germline CDR1 and CDR2 sequences are SGDLS and YYNGEE. CDR3 length: 16 residues. CDR3 sequence reads: CASNEQRGAPYNEQFF. As DNA, the CDR3 is TGTGCCAGCAACGAGCAGCGGGGGGCCCCGTACAATGAGCAGTTCTTC.

The V call is TRBV7-9, the J call TRBJ1-4, with TRBD1 matching 8 bases. CDR1 SEHNR and CDR2 FQNEAQ come from the germline V gene (reference sequence). CDR3 length: 14 residues. The V and J ends lost 5 bases and 5 bases, in that order; junction bases with no gene match: 4. CDR3 in amino acids: CASSLDRGNEKLFF. The CDR3 DNA reads TGTGCCAGCAGCCTCGACAGGGGAAATGAAAAACTGTTTTTT.

In this sample, this clone turned up a few times. V gene TRBV5-1 combines with J gene TRBJ2-2; TRBD2 agrees at 12 bases. After removal of 0 bases from V and 0 bases from J, the junction contained 6 bases not matched to a gene. CDR1 is SGHRS, CDR2 YFSETQ, per germline. The CDR3 is 19 residues long. The CDR3 region is CASSLAPSGGDTNTGELFF. CDR3 coding DNA: TGCGCCAGCAGCTTGGCCCCTAGCGGGGGGGATACGAACACCGGGGAGCTGTTTTTT.

This clone was counted only a few times. This chain uses TRBV6-5 with TRBJ2-2; possibly TRBD1 for D (5 bases). This CDR3 region has 16 residues. Germline CDR1 and CDR2: MNHEY and SVGAGI. V was clipped by 1 base and J by 0 bases, with 9 bases between them. Here the CDR3 reads CASSYWGKSNTGELFF. The CDR3 bases are TGTGCCAGCAGTTACTGGGGCAAATCGAACACCGGGGAGCTGTTTTTT.

The chain joins TRBV4-1 to TRBJ2-3; 12 nucleotides agree with TRBD2. Germline V gene data show CDR1 as MGHRA and CDR2 as YSYEKL. Losses at the gene ends were 2 bases for V and 5 bases for J; bases not matched to a gene: 2. The CDR3 length is 15 residues. This CDR3 reads CASSQRTSGEDTQYF. DNA for the CDR3: TGCGCCAGCAGCCAAAGGACTAGCGGGGAAGATACGCAGTATTTT.

V and J are TRBV9 and TRBJ2-3; unclear D gene. The CDR3 runs to 14 residues. Germline CDR1 SGDLS, CDR2 YYNGEE. V dropped 0 bases and J dropped 4 bases, with 9 bases sitting between them. CDR3 sequence: CASSVGPSADTQYF. The CDR3 DNA is TGTGCCAGCAGCGTAGGGCCCAGCGCAGATACGCAGTATTTT.

The V and J genes are TRBV4-1 and TRBJ1-1; TRBD1 matches at 8 bases. Germline V lookup: CDR1 MGHRA, CDR2 YSYEKL. The CDR3 has 14 residues. Trimming cost V 5 bases and J 4 bases; bases outside gene matches: 6. The CDR3 loop is CASSGQGGSTEAFF. Written as DNA, the CDR3 is TGCGCCAGCAGCGGACAGGGAGGATCCACTGAAGCTTTCTTT.